This record covers a single T cell receptor (beta chain). What it recognizes is unknown. The sample belongs to a study of T cell repertoires in cytomegalovirus infection. Across the study: CMV epitopes used comprised recently identified HLA-C-restricted ones and well-studied HLA-B-restricted ones. Public signatures in TCR beta pointed to CMV infection and matching HLA type.

TCRdb redid the calling of the reads with MiXCR, one entry per CDR3 protein. In the table there are over 250,000 distinct CDR3 sequences, roughly a fifth of which are singletons. The sequencing used cultured PBMCs, collected from culture after CMV antigen stimulation. The sequence was obtained from a human donor in good health (CMV status not recorded). Some clones in this sample may be carry-over from other donors' samples.

The CDR3 DNA reads TGCGCCAGCAGCCAATTAACGCCGGGACAGAACACTGAAGCTTTCTTT. This sequence encodes CASSQLTPGQNTEAFF. V is TRBV4-3 and J is TRBJ1-1; D may be TRBD1 (6 bases). The CDR3 has 16 residues. Deletions cut 2 bases from V and 1 base from J, with 14 bases between. The germline V gene encodes CDR1 LGHNA and CDR2 YSLEER.